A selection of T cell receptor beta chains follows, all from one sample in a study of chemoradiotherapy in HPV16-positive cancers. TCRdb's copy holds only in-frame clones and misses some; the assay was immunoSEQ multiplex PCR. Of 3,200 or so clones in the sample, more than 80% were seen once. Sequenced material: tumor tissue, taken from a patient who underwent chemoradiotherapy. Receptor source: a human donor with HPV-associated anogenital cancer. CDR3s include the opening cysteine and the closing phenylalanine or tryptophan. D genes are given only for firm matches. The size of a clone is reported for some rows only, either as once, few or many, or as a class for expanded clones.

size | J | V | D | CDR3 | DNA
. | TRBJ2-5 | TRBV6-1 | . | CASTQGGSGETQYF | TGTGCCAGCACACAAGGGGGTTCCGGAGAGACCCAGTACTTC
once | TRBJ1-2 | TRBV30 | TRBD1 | CAWRGIGQGGFGYTF | TGTGCCTGGAGGGGAATTGGACAGGGAGGTTTCGGCTACACCTTC
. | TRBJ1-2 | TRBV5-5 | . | CASSTTLPGPRFYGYTF | TGTGCCAGCAGCACAACCTTACCTGGGCCCCGATTCTATGGCTACACCTTC
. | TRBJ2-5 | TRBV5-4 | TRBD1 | CASSPRQGAVEETQYF | TGTGCCAGCAGCCCTCGACAGGGGGCTGTAGAAGAGACCCAGTACTTC
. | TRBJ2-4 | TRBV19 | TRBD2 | CASRSLEAGVAKNIQYF | TGTGCCAGTAGATCTCTAGAAGCGGGGGTGGCCAAAAACATTCAGTACTTC
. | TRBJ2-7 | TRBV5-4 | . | CASSLYKGLNEQYF | TGTGCCAGCAGCTTGTACAAGGGGCTGAACGAGCAGTACTTC
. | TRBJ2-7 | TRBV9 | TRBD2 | CASNQGAGNYEQYF | TGTGCCAGCAACCAAGGAGCGGGAAACTACGAGCAGTACTTC
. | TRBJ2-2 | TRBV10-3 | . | CAIRGDTGELFF | TGTGCCATCAGGGGGGACACCGGGGAGCTGTTTTTT
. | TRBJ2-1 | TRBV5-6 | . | CASSLMGDEQFF | TGTGCCAGCAGCTTGATGGGGGATGAGCAGTTCTTC
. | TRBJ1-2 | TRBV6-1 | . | CASSRGMENYGYTF | TGTGCCAGCAGCCGCGGGATGGAAAACTATGGCTACACCTTC
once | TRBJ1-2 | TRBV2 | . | CATGGTRYNYGYTF | TGTGCCACAGGAGGGACACGATATAACTATGGCTACACCTTC
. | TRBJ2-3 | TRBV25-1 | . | CASSEFRGTDTQYF | TGTGCCAGCAGTGAATTCCGGGGGACGGATACGCAGTATTTT
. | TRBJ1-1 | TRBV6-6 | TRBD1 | CASSATGAFRGTEAFF | TGTGCCAGCAGTGCCACAGGGGCTTTTAGAGGCACTGAAGCTTTCTTT
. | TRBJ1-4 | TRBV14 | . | CASSQGGVAKLFF | TGTGCCAGCAGCCAAGGTGGCGTGGCAAAACTGTTTTTT
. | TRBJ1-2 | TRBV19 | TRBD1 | CASYDSGTGVYGYTF | TGTGCCAGTTATGATTCCGGGACAGGGGTATATGGCTACACCTTC
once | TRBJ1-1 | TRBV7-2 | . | CASAWGGQNTEAFF | TGTGCCAGCGCCTGGGGGGGCCAGAACACTGAAGCTTTCTTT
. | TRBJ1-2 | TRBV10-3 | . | CAIRQEGGYYGYTF | TGTGCCATCAGACAAGAGGGGGGGTACTATGGCTACACCTTC
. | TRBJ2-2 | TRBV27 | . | CASWTLNTGELFF | TGTGCCAGCTGGACTCTAAACACCGGGGAGCTGTTTTTT
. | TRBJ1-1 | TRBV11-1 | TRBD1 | CASSGQVTLNTEAFF | TGTGCCAGCAGCGGACAGGTAACTTTGAACACTGAAGCTTTCTTT
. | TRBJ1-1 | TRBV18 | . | CASSPPGRLMNTEAFF | TGTGCCAGCTCACCTCCGGGACGATTGATGAACACTGAAGCTTTCTTT
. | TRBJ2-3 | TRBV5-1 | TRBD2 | CASSLGPGGSTDTQYF | TGCGCCAGCAGCTTGGGCCCGGGAGGGAGCACAGATACGCAGTATTTT
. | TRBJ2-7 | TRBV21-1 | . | CASRHRDRSYEQYF | TGTGCCAGCAGACACCGGGACAGGTCCTACGAGCAGTACTTC
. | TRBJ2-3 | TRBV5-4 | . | CASSLYREGDTQYF | TGTGCCAGCAGTTTATATCGTGAGGGAGATACGCAGTATTTT
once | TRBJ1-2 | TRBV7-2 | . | CASSFSPVGRGYTF | TGTGCCAGCAGCTTTTCCCCAGTTGGTCGAGGCTACACCTTC
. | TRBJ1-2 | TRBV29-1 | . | CSVAQGPGGYTF | TGCAGCGTGGCCCAGGGGCCGGGGGGCTACACCTTC
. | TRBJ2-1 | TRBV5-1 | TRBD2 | CASSLSGGAGNEQFF | TGCGCCAGCAGCCTTAGCGGGGGGGCGGGTAATGAGCAGTTCTTC
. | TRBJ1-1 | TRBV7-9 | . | CASSLWTVRNTEAFF | TGTGCCAGCAGCCTTTGGACAGTCAGAAACACTGAAGCTTTCTTT
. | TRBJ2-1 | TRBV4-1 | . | CASSQTGSGYNEQFF | TGCGCCAGCAGCCAGACCGGGTCGGGCTACAATGAGCAGTTCTTC
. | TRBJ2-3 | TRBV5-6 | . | CASRPLGDATQYF | TGTGCCAGCCGCCCACTTGGCGATGCTACGCAGTATTTT
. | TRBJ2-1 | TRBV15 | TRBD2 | CATSSAGGQNEQFF | TGTGCCACCAGCAGTGCGGGGGGGCAAAATGAGCAGTTCTTC
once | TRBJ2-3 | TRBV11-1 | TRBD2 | CASSLGLAGEGYF | TGTGCCAGCAGCTTGGGACTAGCGGGGGAAGGGTATTTT
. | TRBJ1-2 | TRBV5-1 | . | CASSSIPSSETGGYTF | TGCGCCAGCAGCTCGATTCCCAGTAGTGAGACGGGGGGCTACACCTTC
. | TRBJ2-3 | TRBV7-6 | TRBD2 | CASSSLAGTSTDTQYF | TGTGCCAGCAGCTCCTTAGCGGGGACTAGCACAGATACGCAGTATTTT
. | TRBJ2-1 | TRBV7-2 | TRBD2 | CASSQRGGGAGNEQFF | TGTGCCAGCAGCCAAAGGGGCGGGGGGGCCGGGAATGAGCAGTTCTTC
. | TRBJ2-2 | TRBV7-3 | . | CASSVTTTGELFF | TGTGCCAGCAGCGTGACCACCACCGGGGAGCTGTTTTTT
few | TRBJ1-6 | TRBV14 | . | CASSQEQSPTSPLHF | TGTGCCAGCAGCCAGGAACAGAGCCCGACTTCACCCCTCCACTTT
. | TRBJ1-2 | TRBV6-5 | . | CASSYSGQSGYGYTF | TGTGCCAGCAGTTACTCCGGACAGTCCGGCTATGGCTACACCTTC
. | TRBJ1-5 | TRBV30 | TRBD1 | CAWSLYGTGTQPQHF | TGTGCCTGGAGTCTTTACGGGACAGGGACACAGCCCCAGCATTTT
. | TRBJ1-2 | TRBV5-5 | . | CASQDNYGYTF | TGTGCCAGCCAGGATAACTATGGCTACACCTTC
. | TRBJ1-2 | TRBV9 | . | CASSSGGGSFYGYTF | TGTGCCAGCAGCAGCGGAGGGGGGTCCTTCTATGGCTACACCTTC